The 20 T cell receptor beta chains in this list originate from one sample, sequenced in a study of shared clonotypes between healthy human individuals. Libraries were prepared by immunoSEQ multiplex PCR; TCRdb keeps only in-frame clonotypes and omits some of them. This sample has 950,000 to 1,100,000 clones, with 75% to 85% found just once. Sequencing was done on a sample of memory CD4+ T cells from PBMCs. Subset described: CD45RA-negative fraction. Source of these receptors: a man between 18 and 35 years old in good health. Some clones in this sample may be carry-over from other donors' samples.

This chain joins TRBV18 and TRBJ2-3, with 13 bases matching TRBD2. V dropped 5 bases and J dropped 6; count of bases not matched to a gene: 5. Looked up from germline, CDR1 is KGHSH and CDR2 is LQKENI. This CDR3 has 15 amino acids. Written as DNA, the CDR3 is TGTGCCAGCTCATCCTCGACTAGCGGGGGGGATACGCAGTATTTT. It is translated as CASSSSTSGGDTQYF.

V gene TRBV15 combines with J gene TRBJ1-4; D not certain. Germline CDR1 and CDR2: LNHNV and YYDKDF (reference sequence). This CDR3 is 12 amino acids long. V lost 6 bases and J 7 bases, leaving 9 bases between the germline ends. The CDR3 region is CATRTTAEKLFF. DNA of the CDR3: TGTGCCACCAGGACGACTGCTGAAAAACTGTTTTTT.

The V call is TRBV30, the J call TRBJ2-1; 8 nucleotides match TRBD2. CDR1 is GTSNPN, CDR2 SVGIG, per germline (reference sequence). The CDR3 is 13 amino acids. In nucleotides, the CDR3 is TGTGCTTTAGCGGGAAGACCCTACAATGAGCAGTTCTTC. It translates to CALAGRPYNEQFF.

This clone was seen a few times. The chain links TRBV5-1 to TRBJ2-1; D remains unclear. Germline CDR1 SGHRS, CDR2 YFSETQ. The CDR3 spans 14 residues. V was shortened by 0 bases and J by 6 bases, with 10 bases between the two germline ends. The chain's CDR3 is CASSLEAPGNEQFF. CDR3 bases: TGCGCCAGCAGCTTGGAAGCCCCAGGCAATGAGCAGTTCTTC.

This chain uses TRBV6-1 with TRBJ2-5, with D possibly matching TRBD2 (5 bases). In germline, CDR1 is MNHNS, CDR2 SASEGT. Trimming shortened V by 8 bases and J by 5 bases, and 18 bases separated the two germline ends. The CDR3 length is 14 residues. CDR3 nucleotides: TGTGCCAGCGGGAGACTACTTGGGCAGGAGACCCAGTACTTC. Its translation is CASGRLLGQETQYF.

V is TRBV28 and J is TRBJ1-5, with 7 bases aligning to TRBD1. Germline CDR1 MDHEN, CDR2 SYDVKM. The CDR3 is 14 residues long. This chain's CDR3 is CVAHSTGKGQPQHF. The CDR3, as DNA: TGTGTCGCTCACTCGACAGGGAAGGGCCAGCCCCAGCATTTT.

The CDR3 loop is CASPKVRESPDTQYF. CDR3 DNA: TGTGCCAGTCCTAAGGTCCGGGAGTCGCCAGATACGCAGTATTTT. This chain links TRBV6-1 with TRBJ2-3; perhaps TRBD2 as D (6 bases). Per germline, CDR1 MNHNS and CDR2 SASEGT. The CDR3 length is 15 residues. Trimming shortened V by 9 bases and J by 4 bases, and 20 bases separated the two germline ends.

This chain connects TRBV2 to TRBJ2-5, with 7 bases that match TRBD2. Losses at the gene ends were 6 bases for V and 5 bases for J; bases not matched to a gene: 15. Germline CDR1 is SNHLY and CDR2 is FYNNEI. This CDR3 contains 16 residues. CDR3 protein: CASRTLVGGPGETQYF. CDR3 bases: TGTGCCAGCAGAACCCTAGTGGGAGGGCCAGGGGAGACCCAGTACTTC.

The V gene is TRBV19, the J gene TRBJ2-7, with TRBD2 matching 12 bases. After removal of 1 base from V and 4 bases from J, the junction contained 5 bases not matched to a gene. The CDR3 is 16 amino acids. CDR1 LNHDA and CDR2 SQIVND come from the germline V gene (reference sequence). DNA for the CDR3: TGTGCCAGTAGTATAGCAGGGACTAGCGGGCCATACGAGCAGTACTTC. This encodes CASSIAGTSGPYEQYF.

This sequence joins TRBV2 and TRBJ2-1; 7 bases match TRBD1. Germline CDR1 and CDR2: SNHLY and FYNNEI. The V and J ends lost 5 bases and 4 bases, in that order; junction bases with no gene match: 5. The CDR3 has 14 amino acids. The CDR3 is CASSLRTGYNEQFF. The DNA for the CDR3 is TGTGCCAGCAGTCTACGGACAGGATACAATGAGCAGTTCTTC.

This chain connects TRBV4-2 to TRBJ2-2, with D uncertain. This CDR3 has 13 residues. Trimming cost V 2 bases and J 7 bases, with 8 bases left between them. Germline-derived CDR1 and CDR2 are LGHNA and YNFKEQ. CDR3 amino acids: CASSQQRNGELFF. CDR3 nucleotides: TGTGCCAGCAGCCAACAACGGAACGGGGAGCTGTTTTTT.

The CDR3 bases are TGTGCCAGCAGCCCCACATTAGCGGAGGCCTACGAGCAGTACTTC. Residues: CASSPTLAEAYEQYF. The chain is built from TRBV11-2 and TRBJ2-7, with D maybe TRBD2 (6 bases). The germline CDR1 and CDR2 sequences are SGHAT and FQNNGV. Trimming took off 5 bases at V and 2 bases at J, with 16 bases between the two ends. The CDR3 loop spans 15 amino acids.

V and J are TRBV18 and TRBJ2-2; D is undetermined. Trimming took 2 bases from V and 1 from J, leaving 5 bases between them. Looked up from germline, CDR1 is KGHSH and CDR2 is LQKENI. This CDR3 comprises 14 residues. The CDR3 DNA is TGTGCCAGCTCACCAGTGGGGAACACCGGGGAGCTGTTTTTT. It is translated as CASSPVGNTGELFF.

This chain uses TRBV6-5 with TRBJ2-7; 9 positions agree with TRBD1. This CDR3 spans 14 amino acids. Trimming at V came to 9 bases and at J to 5 bases, leaving 11 bases not matched to a gene. Germline CDR1 and CDR2: MNHEY and SVGAGI. This chain's CDR3 is CASFRAQGAHEQYF. The CDR3 DNA reads as TGTGCCAGTTTCCGGGCACAGGGGGCACACGAGCAGTACTTC.

The chain carries TRBV29-1 and TRBJ2-7; D could derive from TRBD1 or TRBD2 (5 bases each). CDR3 length: 13 amino acids. V dropped 4 bases and J dropped 6 bases, with 16 bases sitting between them. Germline loops: CDR1 SQVTM, CDR2 ANQGSEA. CDR3 protein: CSVVGDGDGEQYF. CDR3 bases: TGCAGCGTTGTTGGGGACGGGGACGGCGAGCAGTACTTC.

This clone was observed a single time. The J gene is TRBJ2-5, the V gene TRBV2; TRBD2 agrees at 13 bases. Germline V gene lookup returns CDR1 SNHLY and CDR2 FYNNEI. The CDR3 is made up of 15 amino acids. Germline trimming cut 6 bases from V and 7 bases from J; bases unmatched to any gene: 8. In DNA, the CDR3 is TGTGCCAGCAGATTGACTAGCGGGAGGTATATGACCCAGTACTTC. Protein sequence: CASRLTSGRYMTQYF. The complete variable domain, with remaining parts taken from reference TRBV2 and TRBJ2-5, reads EPEVTQTPSHQVTQMGQEVILRCVPISNHLYFYWYRQILGQKVEFLVSFYNNEISEKSEIFDDQFSVERPDGSNFTLKIRSTKLEDSAMYFCASRLTSGRYMTQYFGPGTRLLVL.

The CDR3 region has the DNA TGTGCCAGCAGGGAGGGGATGATAGGGGCCTACGAGCAGTACTTC. This encodes CASREGMIGAYEQYF. The chain is built from TRBV6-5 and TRBJ2-7; D possibly corresponds to TRBD2 (6 bases). V was pared by 6 bases and J by 2 bases, with 17 bases between. The CDR3 consists of 15 residues. Germline loops: CDR1 MNHEY, CDR2 SVGAGI.

V gene TRBV19 combines with J gene TRBJ1-5, with 7 bases matching TRBD1. This CDR3 contains 18 residues. Germline V CDR1 and CDR2: LNHDA, SQIVND (reference sequence). J gave up 0 bases and V 7 bases, and 15 bases lay outside the gene matches. The CDR3 loop is CASTNRGDRAISNQPQHF. CDR3 DNA: TGTGCCAGTACTAATAGAGGAGACAGGGCAATTAGCAATCAGCCCCAGCATTTT.

With respect to this clone: Given a much more abundant clone one base away, this may be a read error. Because it lacks the conserved phenylalanine or tryptophan at the end, this CDR3 is likely a read error. This rearrangement joins TRBV9 to TRBJ2-7; D might be TRBD2 (6 bases). Trimming cost V 4 bases and J 1 base, with 15 bases left between them. CDR3 length equals 15 residues. The germline V gene has CDR1 SGDLS and CDR2 YYNGEE. CDR3 in DNA: TGTGCCAGCAGCCGAGGGGACTCTTATTCCTACGAGCAGTACCTC. This gives the protein CASSRGDSYSYEQYL.

The rearrangement uses TRBV2 and TRBJ1-2; TRBD1 matches at 8 bases. Germline loops: CDR1 SNHLY, CDR2 FYNNEI. The CDR3 spans 14 residues. The V segment lost 1 base and the J segment 8 bases; nucleotides outside the gene matches: 6. The CDR3 DNA sequence: TGTGCCAGCAGTGAAGTCAGGGGGCTTAGGGGCTACACCTTC. Protein sequence: CASSEVRGLRGYTF.